This TCR beta chain was obtained from a study of blood T cell repertoires in COVID-19. About the study: Samples taken during acute and convalescent COVID-19 were collected in the United States, Italy and Spain.

The CDR3 spans 14 residues. Germline CDR1 reads SGHDT; CDR2 reads YYEEEE. With 0 bases removed from V and 3 bases from J, the gap between germline ends came to 9 bases. Libraries were prepared by immunoSEQ multiplex PCR; TCRdb keeps only in-frame clonotypes and omits some of them. The repertoire holds some 400,000 clones, about 87% seen once, with around 2.9% in the top ten. This clone showed up just a few times. Sequences were obtained from peripheral blood. The chain employs TRBV5-6 and TRBJ2-5; D not resolved. The receptor was isolated from a human donor in a cohort sampled during active COVID-19. The CDR3 sequence: CASSLAPGEETQYF. CDR3 DNA: TGTGCCAGCAGCTTGGCCCCTGGAGAAGAGACCCAGTACTTC.